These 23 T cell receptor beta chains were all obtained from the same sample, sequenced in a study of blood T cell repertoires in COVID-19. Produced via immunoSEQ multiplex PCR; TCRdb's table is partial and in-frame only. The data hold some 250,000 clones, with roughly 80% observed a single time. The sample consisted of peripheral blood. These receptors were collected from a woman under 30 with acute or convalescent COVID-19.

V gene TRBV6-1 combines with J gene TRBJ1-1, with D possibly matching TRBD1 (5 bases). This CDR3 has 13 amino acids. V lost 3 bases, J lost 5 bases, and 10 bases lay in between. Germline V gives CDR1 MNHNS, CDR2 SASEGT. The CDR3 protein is CASSEVEGTEAFF. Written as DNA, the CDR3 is TGTGCCAGCAGTGAGGTGGAGGGGACTGAAGCTTTCTTT.

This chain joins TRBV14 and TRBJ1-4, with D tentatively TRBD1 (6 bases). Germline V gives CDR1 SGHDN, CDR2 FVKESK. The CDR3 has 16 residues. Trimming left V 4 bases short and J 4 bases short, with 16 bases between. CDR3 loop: CASSPTYRAINEKLFF. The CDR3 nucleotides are TGTGCCAGCAGCCCGACCTACAGGGCAATTAATGAAAAACTGTTTTTT.

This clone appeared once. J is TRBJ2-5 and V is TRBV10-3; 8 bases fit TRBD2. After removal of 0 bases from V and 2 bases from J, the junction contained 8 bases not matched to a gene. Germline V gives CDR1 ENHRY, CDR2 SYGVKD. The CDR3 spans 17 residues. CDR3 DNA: TGTGCCATCAGTGAGTCGGGGCCTAGCGGGCCGCAAGAGACCCAGTACTTC. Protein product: CAISESGPSGPQETQYF.

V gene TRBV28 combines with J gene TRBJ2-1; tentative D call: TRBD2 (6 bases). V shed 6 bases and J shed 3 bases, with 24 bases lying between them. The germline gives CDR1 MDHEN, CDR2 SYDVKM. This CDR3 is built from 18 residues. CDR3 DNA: TGTGCCAGCAGAAGACTTAGCGGCCTTCGCACCGTCTACAATGAGCAGTTCTTC. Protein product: CASRRLSGLRTVYNEQFF.

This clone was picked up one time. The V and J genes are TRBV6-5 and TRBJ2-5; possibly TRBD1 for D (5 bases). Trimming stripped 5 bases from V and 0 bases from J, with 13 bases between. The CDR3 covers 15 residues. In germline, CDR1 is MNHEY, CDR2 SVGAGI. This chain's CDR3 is CASSRTYRNQETQYF. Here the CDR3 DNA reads TGTGCCAGCAGTAGGACATACAGGAACCAAGAGACCCAGTACTTC.

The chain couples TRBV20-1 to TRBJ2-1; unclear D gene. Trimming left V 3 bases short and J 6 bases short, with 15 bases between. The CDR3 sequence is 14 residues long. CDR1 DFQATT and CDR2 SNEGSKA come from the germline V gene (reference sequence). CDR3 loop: CSASFSPWFNEQFF. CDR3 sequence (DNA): TGCAGTGCTAGTTTTAGCCCCTGGTTCAATGAGCAGTTCTTC.

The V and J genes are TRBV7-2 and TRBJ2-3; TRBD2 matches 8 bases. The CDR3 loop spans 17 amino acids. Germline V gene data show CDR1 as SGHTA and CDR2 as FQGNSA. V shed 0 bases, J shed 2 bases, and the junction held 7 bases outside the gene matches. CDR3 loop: CASSLAAPSGFTDTQYF. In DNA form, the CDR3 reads TGTGCCAGCAGCTTAGCGGCCCCTAGCGGGTTCACAGATACGCAGTATTTT.

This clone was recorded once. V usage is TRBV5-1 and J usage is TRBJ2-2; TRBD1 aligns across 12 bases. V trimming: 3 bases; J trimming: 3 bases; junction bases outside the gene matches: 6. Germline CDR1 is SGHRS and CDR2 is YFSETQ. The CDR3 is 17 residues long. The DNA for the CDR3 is TGCGCCAGCAGCTCACCGGGACAGGGGGCGCACACCGGGGAGCTGTTTTTT. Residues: CASSSPGQGAHTGELFF.

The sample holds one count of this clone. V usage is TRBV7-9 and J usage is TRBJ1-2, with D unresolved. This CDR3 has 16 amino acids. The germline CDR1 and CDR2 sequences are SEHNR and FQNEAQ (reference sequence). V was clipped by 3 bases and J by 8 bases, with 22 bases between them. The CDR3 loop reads CASSFPAESRTMGYTF. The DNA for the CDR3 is TGTGCCAGCAGCTTCCCGGCGGAATCTCGTACAATGGGCTACACCTTC.

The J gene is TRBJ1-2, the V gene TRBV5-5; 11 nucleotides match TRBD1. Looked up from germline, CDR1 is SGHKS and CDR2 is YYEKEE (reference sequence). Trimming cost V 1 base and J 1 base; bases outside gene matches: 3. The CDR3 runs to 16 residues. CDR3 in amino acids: CASSLWGTGGNYGYTF. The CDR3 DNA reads TGTGCCAGCAGCTTGTGGGGGACAGGGGGTAACTATGGCTACACCTTC.

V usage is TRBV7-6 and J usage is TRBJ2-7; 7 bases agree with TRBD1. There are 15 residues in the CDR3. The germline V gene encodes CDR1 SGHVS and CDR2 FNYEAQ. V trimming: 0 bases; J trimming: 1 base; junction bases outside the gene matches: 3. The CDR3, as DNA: TGTGCCAGCAGCTTAGCGGGGACAGCTTCCTACGAGCAGTACTTC. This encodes CASSLAGTASYEQYF. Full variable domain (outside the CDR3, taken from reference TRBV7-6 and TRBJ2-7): GAGVSQSPRYKVTKRGQDVALRCDPISGHVSLYWYRQALGQGPEFLTYFNYEAQQDKSGLPNDRFSAERPEGSISTLTIQRTEQRDSAMYRCASSLAGTASYEQYFGPGTRLTVT.

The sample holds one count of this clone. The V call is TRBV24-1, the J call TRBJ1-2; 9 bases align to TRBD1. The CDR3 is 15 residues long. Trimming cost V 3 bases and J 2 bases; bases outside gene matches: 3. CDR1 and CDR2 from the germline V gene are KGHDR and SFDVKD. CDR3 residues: CATSDPTGGNYGYTF. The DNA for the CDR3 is TGTGCCACCAGTGATCCGACAGGGGGGAACTATGGCTACACCTTC.

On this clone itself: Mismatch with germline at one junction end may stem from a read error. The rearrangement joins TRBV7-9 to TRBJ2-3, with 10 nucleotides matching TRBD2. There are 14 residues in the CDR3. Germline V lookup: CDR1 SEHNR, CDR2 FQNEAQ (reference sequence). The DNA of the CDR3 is TGTGCCAGCAGCCTAGCGGGAGCTGCAGATACGCAGTATTTT. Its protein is CASSLAGAADTQYF. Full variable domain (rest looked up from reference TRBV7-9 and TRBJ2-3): DTGVSQNPRHKITKRGQNVTFRCDPISEHNRLYWYRQTLGQGPEFLTYFQNEAQLEKSRLLSDRFSAERPKGSFSTLEIQRTEQGDSAMYLCASSLAGAADTQYFGPGTRLTVL.

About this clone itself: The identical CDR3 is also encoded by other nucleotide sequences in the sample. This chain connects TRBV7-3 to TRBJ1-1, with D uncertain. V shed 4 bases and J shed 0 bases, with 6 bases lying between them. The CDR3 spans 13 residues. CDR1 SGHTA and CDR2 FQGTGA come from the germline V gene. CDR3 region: CASSSTVNTEAFF. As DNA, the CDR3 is TGTGCCAGCAGCTCGACTGTGAACACTGAAGCTTTCTTT.

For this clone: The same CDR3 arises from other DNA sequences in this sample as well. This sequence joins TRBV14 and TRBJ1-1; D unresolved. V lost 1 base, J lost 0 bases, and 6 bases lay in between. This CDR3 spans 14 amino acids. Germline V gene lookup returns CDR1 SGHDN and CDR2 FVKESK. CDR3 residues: CASSQAGMNTEAFF. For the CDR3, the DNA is TGTGCCAGCAGCCAAGCGGGAATGAACACTGAAGCTTTCTTT. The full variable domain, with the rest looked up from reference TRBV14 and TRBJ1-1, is EAGVTQFPSHSVIEKGQTVTLRCDPISGHDNLYWYRRVMGKEIKFLLHFVKESKQDESGMPNNRFLAERTGGTYSTLKVQPAELEDSGVYFCASSQAGMNTEAFFGQGTRLTVV.

The CDR3, as DNA: TGTGCCAGCAGCTTAATCCCACGCGGGACTAGCGGCCTGAGCTCCTACAATGAGCAGTTCTTC. As protein: CASSLIPRGTSGLSSYNEQFF. V usage is TRBV7-3 and J usage is TRBJ2-1; 11 positions agree with TRBD2. J was trimmed by 0 bases and V by 1 base; bases with no gene match: 14. The CDR3 sequence is 21 residues long. Germline CDR1 SGHTA, CDR2 FQGTGA.

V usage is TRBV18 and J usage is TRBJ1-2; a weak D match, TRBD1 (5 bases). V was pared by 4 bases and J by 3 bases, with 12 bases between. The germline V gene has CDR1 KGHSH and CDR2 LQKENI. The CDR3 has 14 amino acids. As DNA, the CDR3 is TGTGCCAGCTCACGAGGCGGGGGTGACTATGGCTACACCTTC. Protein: CASSRGGGDYGYTF.

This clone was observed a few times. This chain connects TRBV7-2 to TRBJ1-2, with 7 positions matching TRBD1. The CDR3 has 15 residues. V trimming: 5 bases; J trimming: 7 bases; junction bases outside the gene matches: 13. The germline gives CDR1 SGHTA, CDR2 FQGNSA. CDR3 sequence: CASSVTGVIVRGYTF. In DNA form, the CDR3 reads TGTGCCAGCAGCGTAACAGGGGTTATCGTCCGTGGCTACACCTTC.

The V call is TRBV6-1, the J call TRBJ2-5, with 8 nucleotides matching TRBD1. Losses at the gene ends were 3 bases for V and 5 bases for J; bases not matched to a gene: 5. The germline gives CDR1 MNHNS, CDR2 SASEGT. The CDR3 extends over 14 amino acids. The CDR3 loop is CASSESGGWETQYF. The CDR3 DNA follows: TGTGCCAGCAGTGAGTCAGGGGGCTGGGAGACCCAGTACTTC.

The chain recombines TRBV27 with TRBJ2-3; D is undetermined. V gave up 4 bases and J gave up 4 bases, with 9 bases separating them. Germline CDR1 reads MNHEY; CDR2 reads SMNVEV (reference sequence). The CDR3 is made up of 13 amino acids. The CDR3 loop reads CASSSRLSDTQYF. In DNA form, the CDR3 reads TGTGCCAGCAGTTCAAGACTCTCAGATACGCAGTATTTT.

CDR3 DNA sequence: TGTGCCAGCAGTGAATCGGGAATCAGCACAGATACGCAGTATTTT. The encoded protein is CASSESGISTDTQYF. The rearrangement uses TRBV2 and TRBJ2-3; D possibly corresponds to TRBD2 (5 bases). The CDR3 runs 15 residues. Trimming left V 2 bases short and J 0 bases short, with 9 bases between. Germline V lookup: CDR1 SNHLY, CDR2 FYNNEI.

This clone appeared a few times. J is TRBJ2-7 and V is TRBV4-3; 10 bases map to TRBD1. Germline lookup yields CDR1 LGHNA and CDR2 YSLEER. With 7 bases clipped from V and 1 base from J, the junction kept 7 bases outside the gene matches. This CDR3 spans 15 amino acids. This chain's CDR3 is CASTLDRGLSYEQYF. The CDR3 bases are TGCGCCAGCACGTTAGACAGGGGGCTTTCCTACGAGCAGTACTTC.

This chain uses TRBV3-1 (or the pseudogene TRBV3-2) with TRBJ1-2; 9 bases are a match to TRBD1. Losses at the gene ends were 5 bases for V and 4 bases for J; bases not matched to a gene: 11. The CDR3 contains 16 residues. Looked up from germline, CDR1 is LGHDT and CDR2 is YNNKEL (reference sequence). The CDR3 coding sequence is TGTGCCAGCAGCTCGATAACCGGACAGGGGAGCTATGGCTACACCTTC. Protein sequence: CASSSITGQGSYGYTF.